One and the same sample provided the 26 T cell receptor beta chains below, sequenced in a study of neoadjuvant anti-PD-1 for oral cavity cancer. The data were produced by immunoSEQ multiplex PCR, yet TCRdb's version contains in-frame clones alone and is incomplete. This sample has under 20,000 clones; about 69% occur once, and the top ten carry around 2.7%. The specimen comprised PBMCs, sampled before nivolumab (anti-PD-1) treatment. Receptors were obtained from a person aged 35 to 85 with oral cavity squamous cell carcinoma.

J is TRBJ1-5 and V is TRBV25-1, with unresolved D. The CDR3 length is 13 residues. Germline loops: CDR1 MGHDK, CDR2 SYGVNS. Trimming left V 5 bases short and J 2 bases short, with 7 bases between. The CDR3, as DNA: TGTGCCAGCAGTTACGACGGCAATCAGCCCCAGCATTTT. Translating it yields CASSYDGNQPQHF.

This rearrangement joins TRBV6-1 to TRBJ2-7; maybe TRBD1 (6 bases). V was cut by 7 bases and J by 2 bases, with 15 bases left in between. Germline CDR1 reads MNHNS; CDR2 reads SASEGT. The CDR3 is 14 residues long. The CDR3 loop is CASTKSGQAYEQYF. CDR3 in DNA: TGTGCCAGCACAAAGTCGGGACAAGCCTACGAGCAGTACTTC.

There are a few counts of this clone. This sequence joins TRBV7-9 and TRBJ2-7; D may be TRBD1 (6 bases). Germline CDR1 and CDR2: SEHNR and FQNEAQ (reference sequence). The CDR3 is made up of 13 amino acids. The V and J ends lost 3 bases and 3 bases respectively, with 9 bases between them. CDR3 sequence: CASSFRDNYEQYF. The CDR3 nucleotides are TGTGCCAGCAGCTTCCGGGACAACTACGAGCAGTACTTC.

This chain links TRBV7-9 with TRBJ2-7; possible D gene TRBD2, 5 bases. CDR1 SEHNR and CDR2 FQNEAQ come from the germline V gene (reference sequence). Trimming cost V 3 bases and J 7 bases, with 13 bases left between them. The CDR3 extends over 13 amino acids. The CDR3 DNA reads as TGTGCCAGCAGCTTGGTGGGAGTGGGGGAGCAGTACTTC. Its translation is CASSLVGVGEQYF. Combining the CDR3 with reference TRBV7-9 and TRBJ2-7 gives the whole variable domain DTGVSQNPRHKITKRGQNVTFRCDPISEHNRLYWYRQTLGQGPEFLTYFQNEAQLEKSRLLSDRFSAERPKGSFSTLEIQRTEQGDSAMYLCASSLVGVGEQYFGPGTRLTVT.

The rearrangement links TRBV4-1 to TRBJ2-1, with 11 bases matching TRBD2. In germline, CDR1 is MGHRA, CDR2 YSYEKL. The CDR3 contains 18 residues. Unmatched junction bases numbered 10, after V lost 4 bases and J lost 2 bases. CDR3 region: CASSLPKGSGRAYNEQFF. CDR3 nucleotides: TGCGCCAGCAGCCTTCCGAAGGGTAGCGGGAGGGCCTACAATGAGCAGTTCTTC.

The chain employs TRBV5-5 and TRBJ2-2, with D maybe TRBD2 (5 bases). Trimming cost V 4 bases and J 2 bases, with 9 bases left between them. The CDR3 is 14 amino acids. Germline CDR1 reads SGHKS; CDR2 reads YYEKEE (reference sequence). CDR3 DNA: TGTGCCAGCAGCACTGGACTTAACACCGGGGAGCTGTTTTTT. Translated: CASSTGLNTGELFF.

This sequence joins TRBV5-5 and TRBJ2-5, with D perhaps TRBD2 (5 bases). This CDR3 spans 15 amino acids. Germline CDR1 SGHKS, CDR2 YYEKEE (reference sequence). V lost 2 bases to trimming and J lost 4 bases, with 15 bases between them. The CDR3, as DNA: TGTGCCAGCAGCTTCTCAGACGGGGTAGGAGAGACCCAGTACTTC. It yields the protein CASSFSDGVGETQYF.

The rearrangement joins TRBV30 to TRBJ2-1; D is ambiguous. Germline V gives CDR1 GTSNPN, CDR2 SVGIG (reference sequence). CDR3 length equals 12 residues. The V end was cut by 3 bases, the J end by 12 bases, with 15 bases between. In DNA form, the CDR3 reads TGTGCCTGGAGCCCCGGCTCCTGGGCGCAGTTCTTC. This encodes CAWSPGSWAQFF.

The chain combines TRBV5-1 with TRBJ2-1; no clear D gene. Germline lookup yields CDR1 SGHRS and CDR2 YFSETQ. The CDR3 runs 15 residues. The V end lost 1 base, the J end lost 0 bases, and 8 bases lay between the germline ends. CDR3 sequence: CASSLWVSSYNEQFF. CDR3 DNA: TGCGCCAGCAGCTTGTGGGTCAGCTCCTACAATGAGCAGTTCTTC. Full variable domain (missing parts from reference TRBV5-1 and TRBJ2-1): KAGVTQTPRYLIKTRGQQVTLSCSPISGHRSVSWYQQTPGQGLQFLFEYFSETQRNKGNFPGRFSGRQFSNSRSEMNVSTLELGDSALYLCASSLWVSSYNEQFFGPGTRLTVL.

This clone has a single count. The chain employs TRBV6-1 and TRBJ1-1; D remains unclear. From germline, CDR1 is MNHNS and CDR2 SASEGT. Deletions cut 2 bases from V and 4 bases from J, with 5 bases between. The CDR3 sequence is 12 residues long. The CDR3 nucleotides read TGTGCCAGCAGTGAACTTGTCACTGAAGCTTTCTTT. Amino acids: CASSELVTEAFF.

This chain uses TRBV5-1 with TRBJ2-1, with TRBD1 matching over 8 bases. Germline trimming cut 0 bases from V and 8 bases from J; bases unmatched to any gene: 25. The CDR3 is 21 amino acids. Per the germline V gene, CDR1 is SGHRS and CDR2 is YFSETQ. The CDR3 spells CASSLVVGDRSDSTTEDEQFF. CDR3 DNA: TGCGCCAGCAGCTTGGTAGTAGGGGACAGGTCCGATAGCACCACAGAGGATGAGCAGTTCTTC.

The chain joins TRBV2 to TRBJ2-7; D unclear. The V end was cut by 8 bases, the J end by 6 bases, with 11 bases between. CDR1 is SNHLY and CDR2 is FYNNEI in the germline V gene. This CDR3 comprises 11 residues. In DNA form, the CDR3 reads TGTGCCAGCGCCCAACTCGGCGAGCAGTACTTC. Translated: CASAQLGEQYF.

This clone is medium-sized within its sample. The rearrangement joins TRBV25-1 to TRBJ1-2, with D possibly matching TRBD1 (5 bases). From germline, CDR1 is MGHDK and CDR2 SYGVNS. CDR3 length: 15 residues. Trimming removed 0 bases at V and 1 base at J, with 9 bases between. In nucleotides, the CDR3 is TGTGCCAGCAGTGAATACCCTGACAGTAACTATGGCTACACCTTC. This codes for CASSEYPDSNYGYTF.

The chain is built from TRBV6-5 and TRBJ1-2, with D tentatively TRBD1 (5 bases). CDR1 and CDR2 from the germline V gene are MNHEY and SVGAGI. This CDR3 has 12 residues. V shed 2 bases and J shed 6 bases, with 7 bases lying between them. CDR3 loop: CASSYQGDGYTF. In DNA form, the CDR3 reads TGTGCCAGCAGTTACCAGGGCGATGGCTACACCTTC.

V usage is TRBV11-2 and J usage is TRBJ2-1; D gene uncertain. V was shortened by 2 bases and J by 7 bases, with 12 bases between the two germline ends. Germline V gene sequence: CDR1 SGHAT, CDR2 FQNNGV. The length of the CDR3 is 14 residues. The CDR3 DNA reads TGTGCCAGCAGCTTAACGGTCACCCCTAATGAGCAGTTCTTC. The encoded protein is CASSLTVTPNEQFF.

The chain is built from TRBV6-1 and TRBJ1-5; D ambiguous. V was cut by 5 bases and J by 3 bases, with 8 bases left in between. The CDR3 loop spans 13 amino acids. The germline V gene has CDR1 MNHNS and CDR2 SASEGT. This chain's CDR3 is CASSSLYNQPQHF. The CDR3, as DNA: TGTGCCAGCAGTTCATTGTACAATCAGCCCCAGCATTTT.

The CDR3 nucleotides read TGTGCCTGGAGTGTAACAGGGGGTCAGCCCCAGCATTTT. Translated: CAWSVTGGQPQHF. The V and J genes are TRBV30 and TRBJ1-5, with 8 bases fitting TRBD1. Trimming at V came to 0 bases and at J to 6 bases, leaving 1 base not matched to a gene. The CDR3 has 13 residues. The germline gives CDR1 GTSNPN, CDR2 SVGIG (reference sequence).

The CDR3 protein is CASSEYRGEQYF. Written as DNA, the CDR3 is TGTGCCAGCAGTGAATATCGGGGCGAGCAGTACTTC. The chain uses TRBV25-1 and TRBJ2-7, with D possibly matching TRBD2 (5 bases). From germline, CDR1 is MGHDK and CDR2 SYGVNS. This CDR3 comprises 12 residues. The V and J ends lost 0 bases and 6 bases respectively, with 6 bases between them.

This chain connects TRBV4-1 to TRBJ1-2, with D possibly TRBD1 on 5 matching bases. Deletions cut 0 bases from V and 7 bases from J, with 12 bases between. From germline, CDR1 is MGHRA and CDR2 YSYEKL. This CDR3 region has 14 residues. The CDR3 nucleotides are TGCGCCAGCAGCCAAGAGGCCAGGGAGCCTGGCTACACCTTC. It specifies CASSQEAREPGYTF.

The chain has TRBV14 and TRBJ2-7; D unclear. CDR1 and CDR2 from the germline V gene are SGHDN and FVKESK. Trimming removed 4 bases from V and 2 bases from J, with 9 bases in between. The CDR3 has 13 residues. The CDR3 loop reads CASSLDLTYEQYF. In nucleotides, the CDR3 is TGTGCCAGCAGCCTCGACTTAACCTACGAGCAGTACTTC. Full variable domain (missing parts from reference TRBV14 and TRBJ2-7): EAGVTQFPSHSVIEKGQTVTLRCDPISGHDNLYWYRRVMGKEIKFLLHFVKESKQDESGMPNNRFLAERTGGTYSTLKVQPAELEDSGVYFCASSLDLTYEQYFGPGTRLTVT.

The chain is built from TRBV27 and TRBJ1-5, with 9 positions matching TRBD1. Germline CDR1 MNHEY, CDR2 SMNVEV (reference sequence). With V trimmed by 9 bases and J by 7 bases, 7 bases remained unmatched. The length of the CDR3 is 13 residues. CDR3 residues: CASYRGPGQPQHF. As DNA, the CDR3 is TGTGCCAGTTACAGGGGGCCGGGGCAGCCCCAGCATTTT.

This clone was seen only a few times. CDR3 protein: CASSVGPGGEAFF. CDR3 nucleotides: TGTGCCAGCAGCGTGGGGCCCGGGGGAGAAGCTTTCTTT. This chain uses TRBV9 with TRBJ1-1; TRBD1 might be the D (5 bases). Germline V CDR1 and CDR2: SGDLS, YYNGEE. Trimming removed 2 bases at V and 8 bases at J, with 13 bases between. This CDR3 contains 13 residues.

This chain connects TRBV6-5 to TRBJ2-7; D may match TRBD1 or TRBD2 (6 bases each). Trimming shortened V by 0 bases and J by 0 bases, and 12 bases separated the two germline ends. The CDR3 spans 16 residues. Germline assignment: CDR1 MNHEY and CDR2 SVGAGI. CDR3 coding DNA: TGTGCCAGCAGTTACTCGGGGGGCTTTAGCTCCTACGAGCAGTACTTC. Its translation: CASSYSGGFSSYEQYF.

The V gene is TRBV11-2, the J gene TRBJ2-7; 7 positions match TRBD2. This CDR3 contains 14 residues. The germline CDR1 and CDR2 sequences are SGHAT and FQNNGV. The junction had 9 bases not matched to a gene; V was cut back by 4 bases and J by 6 bases. The CDR3 loop reads CASSSLAERGEQYF. CDR3 in DNA: TGTGCCAGCAGCTCGCTAGCGGAGAGGGGCGAGCAGTACTTC.

V usage is TRBV2 and J usage is TRBJ2-1, with 10 bases matching TRBD1. The CDR3 extends over 14 amino acids. Unmatched junction bases numbered 9, after V lost 6 bases and J lost 10 bases. Germline V CDR1 and CDR2: SNHLY, FYNNEI. CDR3 bases: TGTGCCAGCAGCCAAGGGACAGGGGACGGAGAGCAGTTCTTC. Translated: CASSQGTGDGEQFF.

The count of this clone is one. This sequence joins TRBV9 and TRBJ2-3; 9 bases agree with TRBD1. The CDR3 has 15 amino acids. Germline V gene sequence: CDR1 SGDLS, CDR2 YYNGEE. The V and J ends lost 3 bases and 6 bases, in that order; junction bases with no gene match: 8. The CDR3 DNA follows: TGTGCCAGCAGCGCACAGGGGGCGGTAGGGGATACGCAGTATTTT. Its protein is CASSAQGAVGDTQYF.